The next 23 T cell receptor beta chains were all read from a single sample in a study of identical twins. TCRdb redid the calling of the 5' RACE reads with MiXCR, one entry per CDR3 protein. Of approximately 140,000 distinct CDR3 sequences in the sample, roughly 3.2% were seen once. The material sequenced was memory T cells sorted from blood. The receptor source for this set is a man aged 18 to 30 in good health.

This clonotype was recorded at least ten times. The chain recombines TRBV11-2 with TRBJ2-3, with D unresolved. The ends were cut back, 0 bases at V and 2 bases at J, with 3 bases in the middle. This CDR3 has 13 amino acids. Germline assignment: CDR1 SGHAT and CDR2 FQNNGV. The CDR3 reads CASSLELTDTQYF. The CDR3 coding sequence is TGTGCCAGCAGCTTAGAACTCACAGATACGCAGTATTTT.

This clonotype showed up many times. The rearrangement links TRBV6-2 or TRBV6-3 to TRBJ2-7, with D maybe TRBD1 (5 bases). CDR3 length equals 13 residues. V lost 6 bases and J lost 2, with 11 bases in between. Germline V CDR1 and CDR2: MNHEY, SVGEGT. This CDR3 is CASSLADTYEQYV. Written as DNA, the CDR3 is TGTGCCAGCAGCCTCGCGGACACCTACGAGCAGTACGTC.

This clonotype was counted many times. V and J are TRBV2 and TRBJ2-1; D is undetermined. The CDR3 covers 14 residues. Trimming stripped 1 base from V and 8 bases from J, with 12 bases between. Germline values: CDR1 SNHLY, CDR2 FYNNEI. The CDR3 DNA reads TGTGCCAGCAGTGAAGAAGGAAAGGGCGATGAGCAGTTCTTC. Translation: CASSEEGKGDEQFF.

This clonotype occurred many times. This rearrangement joins TRBV7-2 to TRBJ2-7, with D possibly TRBD2 on 5 matching bases. CDR1 and CDR2 from the germline V gene are SGHTA and FQGNSA. This CDR3 spans 14 amino acids. Trimming removed 2 bases from V and 3 bases from J, with 11 bases in between. The CDR3: CASSLLPSNYEQYF. The CDR3 DNA is TGTGCCAGCAGCTTACTTCCTAGCAACTACGAGCAGTACTTC. Looking up the rest from reference TRBV7-2 and TRBJ2-7 gives the full variable domain: GAGVSQSPSNKVTEKGKDVELRCDPISGHTALYWYRQSLGQGLEFLIYFQGNSAPDKSGLPSDRFSAERTGGSVSTLTIQRTQQEDSAVYLCASSLLPSNYEQYFGPGTRLTVT.

This clonotype was detected ten times or more. This rearrangement joins TRBV15 to TRBJ2-3; D unresolved. The CDR3 consists of 11 residues. Germline lookup yields CDR1 LNHNV and CDR2 YYDKDF (reference sequence). V was pared by 4 bases and J by 2 bases, with 1 base between. DNA for the CDR3: TGTGCCACCAGCACCACAGATACGCAGTATTTT. Translated: CATSTTDTQYF.

Notes on this clonotype: This is likely a read error, given that the CDR3 carries no conserved phenylalanine or tryptophan at its end. The chain couples TRBV19 to TRBJ2-6, with TRBD2 as a possible D gene (6 bases). CDR1 and CDR2 (germline): LNHDA, SQIVND (reference sequence). The CDR3 contains 18 residues. Trimming removed 3 bases at V and 4 bases at J, with 19 bases between. DNA for the CDR3: TGTGCCAGTAGTATTATGGGACTTCCTGGGATGGGGGCCAACGTCCTGACTTAC. This translates into CASSIMGLPGMGANVLTY.

This clonotype was recorded many times. The V and J genes are TRBV19 and TRBJ2-3, with 7 bases that match TRBD2. Trimming at V came to 6 bases and at J to 2 bases, leaving 5 bases not matched to a gene. Germline lookup yields CDR1 LNHDA and CDR2 SQIVND (reference sequence). CDR3 size: 14 residues. The CDR3 loop is CASRDGRITDTQYF. The CDR3 nucleotides are TGTGCCAGTAGAGACGGGAGGATCACAGATACGCAGTATTTT. Using reference TRBV19 and TRBJ2-3 for the parts outside the CDR3, the full variable domain is DGGITQSPKYLFRKEGQNVTLSCEQNLNHDAMYWYRQDPGQGLRLIYYSQIVNDFQKGDIAEGYSVSREKKESFPLTVTSAQKNPTAFYLCASRDGRITDTQYFGPGTRLTVL.

This clonotype appeared many times. The V gene is TRBV5-1, the J gene TRBJ2-5; 11 nucleotides align to TRBD2. V lost 4 bases, J lost 4 bases, and 6 bases stayed unmatched. Per germline, CDR1 SGHRS and CDR2 YFSETQ. CDR3 size: 15 residues. In DNA form, the CDR3 reads TGCGCCAGCAGCGGACACGGGACTAGCGGAGAGACCCAGTACTTC. Translating gives CASSGHGTSGETQYF.

This clonotype occurred many times. This chain uses TRBV5-1 with TRBJ2-1; 10 nucleotides align to TRBD1. With V trimmed by 4 bases and J by 10 bases, 8 bases remained unmatched. Germline assignment: CDR1 SGHRS and CDR2 YFSETQ. The CDR3 contains 14 residues. CDR3 DNA: TGCGCCAGCAGCCCTCGACAGGGGGCCCAAGAGCAGTTCTTC. This translates into CASSPRQGAQEQFF.

This clonotype has at least ten counts. The chain employs TRBV27 and TRBJ1-6; D remains ambiguous. Germline assignment: CDR1 MNHEY and CDR2 SMNVEV (reference sequence). The V end was cut by 1 base, the J end by 6 bases, with 10 bases between. This CDR3 is built from 15 residues. The chain's CDR3 is CASSLYSRFNSPLHF. The CDR3 DNA sequence: TGTGCCAGCAGTTTATACTCTAGGTTTAATTCACCCCTCCACTTT.

This clonotype occurred many times. V is TRBV20-1 and J is TRBJ2-1; TRBD2 matches at 16 bases. Germline CDR1 reads DFQATT; CDR2 reads SNEGSKA (reference sequence). CDR3 length: 16 amino acids. J lost 8 bases, V lost 5 bases, and 9 bases had no gene match. The chain's CDR3 is CSAAGLAGGPIDEQFF. CDR3 nucleotides: TGCAGTGCTGCGGGACTAGCGGGAGGGCCAATCGATGAGCAGTTCTTC.

Many counts were recorded for this clonotype. This chain connects TRBV24-1 to TRBJ2-3, with 12 positions matching TRBD2. Trimming cost V 9 bases and J 2 bases; bases outside gene matches: 5. In germline, CDR1 is KGHDR, CDR2 SFDVKD. This CDR3 is 15 amino acids long. Written as DNA, the CDR3 is TGTGCCACCGGCCGGACTAGCGGGATCACAGATACGCAGTATTTT. Translating it yields CATGRTSGITDTQYF.

This clonotype was observed many times. The genes are TRBV6-1 and TRBJ2-3, with a tentative D call TRBD1 (6 bases). Trimming pared 8 bases from V and 6 bases from J, leaving 24 bases between. CDR1 is MNHNS, CDR2 SASEGT, per germline. This CDR3 spans 16 amino acids. In nucleotides, the CDR3 is TGTGCCAGCGCACTACAGGGTCAATCGGGTCGGGATACGCAGTATTTT. It specifies CASALQGQSGRDTQYF.

This clonotype has ten or more counts. The genes are TRBV7-2 and TRBJ2-7; D possibly corresponds to TRBD1 (5 bases). Germline CDR1 and CDR2: SGHTA and FQGNSA. The CDR3 consists of 13 residues. Trimming removed 2 bases at V and 2 bases at J, with 7 bases between. The CDR3 DNA follows: TGTGCCAGCAGCTTACAGGGAACCTACGAGCAGTACTTC. Translated, it gives CASSLQGTYEQYF.

The table lists this clonotype with many counts. The chain carries TRBV7-2 and TRBJ1-5; D is ambiguous. CDR3 length equals 13 residues. Germline V gene data show CDR1 as SGHTA and CDR2 as FQGNSA. The V gene lost 3 bases and the J gene lost 5 bases, with 8 bases spanning the gap. DNA of the CDR3: TGTGCCAGCAGCTTTCTGGTCGATCAGCCCCAGCATTTT. As protein: CASSFLVDQPQHF.

This clonotype was detected many times. The chain carries TRBV12-3 or TRBV12-4 and TRBJ2-2; D may be TRBD1 or TRBD2 (5 bases each). Trimming removed 8 bases at V and 1 base at J, with 14 bases between. The CDR3 sequence is 15 residues long. The CDR3 coding sequence is TGTGCCAGCTGGCGCCAGGGAGAGAACACCGGGGAGCTGTTTTTT. This codes for CASWRQGENTGELFF.

In its sample, this clonotype was seen many times. The chain combines TRBV9 with TRBJ1-1, with D unclear. This CDR3 region has 17 residues. Looked up from germline, CDR1 is SGDLS and CDR2 is YYNGEE. Trimming removed 0 bases from V and 0 bases from J, with 15 bases in between. The CDR3 region is CASSVDLAGSMNTEAFF. The DNA for the CDR3 is TGTGCCAGCAGCGTAGACCTAGCAGGTTCAATGAACACTGAAGCTTTCTTT.

This clonotype was detected ten times or more. The genes are TRBV30 and TRBJ1-1; D possibly corresponds to TRBD1 (6 bases). Between the trimmed V and J ends, which lost 8 bases and 1 base, there was a span of 17 bases. The CDR3 spans 14 residues. The germline CDR1 and CDR2 sequences are GTSNPN and SVGIG (reference sequence). The CDR3 region is CAAGQWGGNTEAFF. In DNA, the CDR3 is TGTGCCGCTGGACAGTGGGGCGGGAACACTGAAGCTTTCTTT.

This clonotype was picked up many times. The gene calls are TRBV12-3 or TRBV12-4 and TRBJ1-3, with 7 bases that match TRBD1. V was clipped by 4 bases and J by 2 bases; unmatched bases: 2. The CDR3 loop spans 14 amino acids. In DNA, the CDR3 is TGTGCCAGCAGTTCAGGGGGTGCTGGAAACACCATATATTTT. This gives the protein CASSSGGAGNTIYF.

This clonotype was seen repeatedly, ten times or more. The rearrangement uses TRBV20-1 and TRBJ2-1, with TRBD2 matching over 8 bases. CDR1 DFQATT and CDR2 SNEGSKA come from the germline V gene (reference sequence). CDR3 length: 15 amino acids. J was trimmed by 7 bases and V by 1 base; bases with no gene match: 9. The CDR3 region is CSARVDGRASNEQFF. As DNA, the CDR3 is TGCAGTGCTAGAGTGGACGGGAGGGCCTCGAATGAGCAGTTCTTC.

This clonotype was counted ten times or more. J is TRBJ2-2 and V is TRBV4-2; 11 nucleotides align to TRBD2. This CDR3 comprises 16 residues. Germline lookup yields CDR1 LGHNA and CDR2 YNFKEQ. V gave up 4 bases and J gave up 3 bases; unmatched junction bases: 4. CDR3 amino acids: CASSPLAGGDTGELFF. CDR3 coding DNA: TGTGCCAGCAGCCCCTTAGCGGGAGGGGACACCGGGGAGCTGTTTTTT.

At least ten counts were recorded for this clonotype. The chain uses TRBV20-1 and TRBJ2-1, with D hard to call. Trimming left V 2 bases short and J 5 bases short, with 16 bases between. The CDR3 has 15 residues. Germline-derived CDR1 and CDR2 are DFQATT and SNEGSKA (reference sequence). The CDR3 spells CSARHAALGNNEQFF. Here the CDR3 DNA reads TGCAGTGCTAGACACGCCGCCCTCGGAAACAATGAGCAGTTCTTC.

This clonotype was found many times. The genes are TRBV24-1 and TRBJ1-5; the D is unclear. This CDR3 has 14 amino acids. V was trimmed by 4 bases and J by 2 bases, leaving 8 bases between them. Per germline, CDR1 KGHDR and CDR2 SFDVKD. This CDR3 reads CATSEPGGNQPQHF. The CDR3 DNA reads as TGTGCCACCAGTGAGCCTGGGGGCAATCAGCCCCAGCATTTT.